This entry lists 10 T cell receptor beta chains sequenced from one sample in a study of identical twins. TCRdb analysed the 5' RACE reads with MiXCR anew, one entry per CDR3 protein. The sample holds more than 1.5 million distinct CDR3 sequences; roughly 35% are singletons and the top ten take roughly 0.3%. The sequenced sample was cord blood. Receptors were obtained from a newborn girl in good health.

V and J are TRBV4-2 and TRBJ2-3; D possibly uses TRBD1 or TRBD2 (5 bases each). Germline V CDR1 and CDR2: LGHNA, YNFKEQ. The V end lost 3 bases, the J end lost 1 base, and 14 bases lay between the germline ends. This CDR3 is 16 amino acids long. The DNA for the CDR3 is TGTGCCAGCAGCCAGGTCCTGGGACGCCGCACAGATACGCAGTATTTT. Translated: CASSQVLGRRTDTQYF.

V is TRBV6-6 and J is TRBJ1-2; D possibly corresponds to TRBD1 (5 bases). The CDR3 extends over 16 amino acids. Trimming took 0 bases from V and 4 from J, leaving 15 bases between them. Germline lookup yields CDR1 MNHNY and CDR2 SVGAGI (reference sequence). Written as DNA, the CDR3 is TGTGCCAGCAGTTACTCTCCCAGGGCAAGAGGCTATGGCTACACCTTC. Residues: CASSYSPRARGYGYTF.

This rearrangement joins TRBV12-3 or TRBV12-4 to TRBJ2-1, with 8 bases aligning to TRBD1. The CDR3 runs to 16 residues. V lost 1 base, J lost 5 bases, and 7 bases stayed unmatched. The DNA for the CDR3 is TGTGCCAGCAGTTTAGTGGGGACAGGACTACACAATGAGCAGTTCTTC. Its translation: CASSLVGTGLHNEQFF.

This clonotype has just a few counts. This chain joins TRBV28 and TRBJ1-4, with a weak D call TRBD1 (5 bases). Trimming removed 6 bases at V and 4 bases at J, with 18 bases between. Germline V gene lookup returns CDR1 MDHEN and CDR2 SYDVKM. The CDR3 has 16 residues. The CDR3 DNA reads TGTGCCAGCAGCAGACGGGGGTTTAAGGGTAATGAAAAACTGTTTTTT. It is translated as CASSRRGFKGNEKLFF.

The rearrangement links TRBV6-5 to TRBJ2-5; D gene uncertain. The closer fit of TRBJ2-7 to the DNA end suggests the J call may be wrong. The germline V gene encodes CDR1 MNHEY and CDR2 SVGAGI. The CDR3 extends over 15 amino acids. The CDR3 region is CASSTRLGLSYEQYF. The CDR3 coding sequence is TGTGCCAGCAGTACGCGGCTAGGGCTCTCCTACGAGCAGTACTTC.

The chain joins TRBV9 to TRBJ2-7, with D perhaps matching TRBD1 (5 bases). V dropped 0 bases and J dropped 7 bases, with 11 bases sitting between them. Per germline, CDR1 SGDLS and CDR2 YYNGEE. This CDR3 spans 13 amino acids. The CDR3 DNA follows: TGTGCCAGCAGCGTAGTAGGGGTTAATGAGCAGTACTTC. This gives the protein CASSVVGVNEQYF.

A few counts support this clonotype. V is TRBV12-3 or TRBV12-4 and J is TRBJ2-1; 8 bases agree with TRBD2. V was clipped by 5 bases and J by 4 bases; unmatched bases: 10. The CDR3 covers 16 residues. The CDR3 spells CASSPHSSGQYNEQFF. In DNA, the CDR3 is TGTGCCAGCAGTCCACACTCTAGCGGGCAGTACAATGAGCAGTTCTTC.

The V gene is TRBV5-1, the J gene TRBJ1-2, with D hard to call. The length of the CDR3 is 16 residues. The germline CDR1 and CDR2 sequences are SGHRS and YFSETQ. Trimming took 0 bases from V and 4 from J, leaving 16 bases between them. The CDR3, as DNA: TGCGCCAGCAGCTTGGCCGTTCCGGGAAAAGGCTATGGCTACACCTTC. It codes for CASSLAVPGKGYGYTF.

This clonotype was observed a handful of times. The chain joins TRBV11-2 to TRBJ2-7, with a weak D call TRBD2 (6 bases). Germline V gene sequence: CDR1 SGHAT, CDR2 FQNNGV. The CDR3 runs 14 residues. Trimming took off 0 bases at V and 7 bases at J, with 13 bases between the two ends. For the CDR3, the DNA is TGTGCCAGCAGCTTAGAGGTTAGCGGAAATGAGCAGTACTTC. Amino acids: CASSLEVSGNEQYF.

This clonotype has just one count. The chain is built from TRBV6-1 and TRBJ1-6; TRBD1 might be the D (5 bases). From germline, CDR1 is MNHNS and CDR2 SASEGT. This CDR3 has 21 amino acids. V was clipped by 6 bases and J by 7 bases, with 34 bases between them. This chain's CDR3 is CASSQVAGLFGGSPGNSPLHF. The CDR3 DNA reads TGTGCCAGCAGCCAGGTGGCAGGGCTTTTCGGTGGTTCCCCGGGAAATTCACCCCTCCACTTT.